This is a list of T cell receptor beta chains from one sample in a study of cytotoxic CD8 clonotypes in ibrutinib-treated CLL. Assay used: immunoSEQ multiplex PCR; TCRdb lists only in-frame clones, some missing. The table lists about 21,000 clones, roughly 80% of them singletons. The sequencing used PBMCs, collected before ibrutinib treatment. The receptors were sampled from a human donor with chronic lymphocytic leukemia. Each CDR3 is given with its conserved first and last residue. The D gene is left open where the match is weak. Some rows mark clone size as missing; the rest say once, few, many or name a class of expanded clone.

size	V	J	D	length	DNA	CDR3
NA	TRBV19	TRBJ2-5	TRBD1	14	TGTGCCAGTAGTATGACAGGGTACCAAGAGACCCAGTACTTC	CASSMTGYQETQYF
NA	TRBV19	TRBJ1-5	NA	15	TGTGCCAGTAGTATTGGGGGGGCGCGAGGTCAGCCCCAGCATTTT	CASSIGGARGQPQHF
once	TRBV5-4	TRBJ1-2	NA	15	TGTGCCAGCAGCCCCCCACGGACCCCTAACTATGGCTACACCTTC	CASSPPRTPNYGYTF
NA	TRBV19	TRBJ1-2	NA	13	TGTGCCAGTAGTATGAACAGCGGAGATGGCTACACCTTC	CASSMNSGDGYTF
NA	TRBV27	TRBJ2-6	NA	15	TGTGCCAGCAGCCAACCCCGCTCTGGGGCCAACGTCCTGACTTTC	CASSQPRSGANVLTF
NA	TRBV7-2	TRBJ2-7	TRBD2	15	TGTGCCAGCAGCTTAGACCAAGCGGGGGGACGGGAGCAGTACTTC	CASSLDQAGGREQYF
NA	TRBV6-4	TRBJ2-3	NA	14	TGTGCCAGCAGTGCAGCAGGGGGGCCGGATACGCAGTATTTT	CASSAAGGPDTQYF
medium-sized	TRBV19	TRBJ1-1	TRBD1	14	TGTGCCAGTAGTAGGACAGGGGGCGGATCTGAAGCTTTCTTT	CASSRTGGGSEAFF
NA	TRBV19	TRBJ1-1	TRBD1	15	TGTGCCAGTAGTCCCCGGGACAGGGCGAACACTGAAGCTTTCTTT	CASSPRDRANTEAFF
NA	TRBV25-1	TRBJ1-4	NA	14	TGTGCCTGCCGGGGTGAGGCAACTAATGAAAAACTGTTTTTT	CACRGEATNEKLFF
NA	TRBV7-7	TRBJ1-2	NA	14	TGTGCCAGCAGCCCCTTGGGGAGTCCCTATGGCTACACCTTC	CASSPLGSPYGYTF
NA	TRBV14	TRBJ1-4	TRBD1	13	TGTGCCAGCAGCCAATGGGGACAGGAAAAACTGTTTTTT	CASSQWGQEKLFF
NA	TRBV12-1	TRBJ2-7	NA	18	TGTGCCAGCAGCTCCCCCGGCCCCGGGACTAGCGACGTCTACGAGCAGTACTTC	CASSSPGPGTSDVYEQYF
NA	TRBV5-4	TRBJ2-7	NA	15	TGTGCCAGCAGGCCCTCAGGGACAACTTCCTACGAGCAGTACTTC	CASRPSGTTSYEQYF
once	TRBV5-4	TRBJ1-6	NA	14	TGTGCCAGCAGCTCGACAGGTCCGAATTCACCCCTCCACTTT	CASSSTGPNSPLHF
NA	TRBV4-3	TRBJ2-3	TRBD2	19	TGCGCCAGCAGCCAAGACACGCTAGCGGGGGGGCCGAGCACAGATACGCAGTATTTT	CASSQDTLAGGPSTDTQYF
NA	TRBV9	TRBJ2-2	NA	15	TGTGCCAGCAGCTTCGACGTAGCGAACACCGGGGAGCTGTTTTTT	CASSFDVANTGELFF
once	TRBV9	TRBJ2-2	TRBD2	16	TGTGCCAGCAGCCCCCGGACTAGGGTGAGCACCGGGGAGCTGTTTTTT	CASSPRTRVSTGELFF
NA	TRBV28	TRBJ2-5	TRBD1	16	TGTGCCAGCAGTTCCCCGGGACAGGGTTTGTTGGAGACCCAGTACTTC	CASSSPGQGLLETQYF
NA	TRBV4-3	TRBJ1-3	NA	15	TGCGCCAGCAGCCAAGGGGTAGGCGCAGGAAACACCATATATTTT	CASSQGVGAGNTIYF
NA	TRBV30	TRBJ1-6	NA	19	TGTGCCTGGAGTGTATGGTCTCCCCGGACACTCATAAGGGGTTCACCCCTCCACTTT	CAWSVWSPRTLIRGSPLHF
NA	TRBV7-9	TRBJ2-2	TRBD2	15	TGTGCCAGCAGCCCGGGACTAGCTAACACCGGGGAGCTGTTTTTT	CASSPGLANTGELFF
NA	TRBV27	TRBJ2-7	NA	15	TGTGCCAGCAGTTTTTCGGAGGGACTCTCCTACGAGCAGTACTTC	CASSFSEGLSYEQYF
NA	TRBV5-1	TRBJ1-1	NA	15	TGCGCCAGCAGCTTGGCCGCTCAGGGGAACACTGAAGCTTTCTTT	CASSLAAQGNTEAFF
NA	TRBV5-1	TRBJ1-2	NA	12	TGCGCCAGCAGCTTGGGCTGGGGGGGCTACACCTTC	CASSLGWGGYTF
NA	TRBV2	TRBJ2-3	TRBD2	15	TGTGCCAGCAGTAAGGCTAGCGGGGGGAGAGGGACGCAGTATTTT	CASSKASGGRGTQYF
NA	TRBV18	TRBJ1-6	NA	15	TGTGCCAGCTCACCATCAGAGGCCTATAATTCACCCCTCCACTTT	CASSPSEAYNSPLHF
few	TRBV19	TRBJ2-7	NA	14	TGTGCCAGTAGTAATCCAGGGAGGTCCTACGAGCAGTACTTC	CASSNPGRSYEQYF
NA	TRBV5-4	TRBJ1-6	TRBD1	14	TGTGCCAGCAGCCCCCGGGACAGGGTTTCACCCCTCCACTTT	CASSPRDRVSPLHF
NA	TRBV5-4	TRBJ1-2	NA	14	TGTGCCAGCAGCTTCGACAGTTCTAACTATGGCTACACCTTC	CASSFDSSNYGYTF
NA	TRBV6-5	TRBJ1-5	NA	15	TGTGCCAGCAGCCCAATATCAGGGGCCCATCAGCCCCAGCATTTT	CASSPISGAHQPQHF
NA	TRBV14	TRBJ2-3	NA	13	TGTGCCAGCAGCCGAGAACTCAGAGATACGCAGTATTTT	CASSRELRDTQYF
NA	TRBV14	TRBJ1-1	NA	13	TGTGCCAGCAGCCAGGGGAGGAACACTGAAGCTTTCTTT	CASSQGRNTEAFF
NA	TRBV6-6	TRBJ2-3	TRBD1	15	TGTGCCAGCAGAACCCGGGACAGGGGGTCAGATACGCAGTATTTT	CASRTRDRGSDTQYF
NA	TRBV7-3	TRBJ1-1	TRBD1	13	TGTGCCAGCAGCCTAGACAGGGGGACTGAAGCTTTCTTT	CASSLDRGTEAFF
NA	TRBV10-3	TRBJ1-1	NA	15	TGTGCCATCAGTGATCCCACAGGAGGGAGCACTGAAGCTTTCTTT	CAISDPTGGSTEAFF
NA	TRBV7-2	TRBJ2-4	NA	15	TGTGCCAGCAGCTTGATCGAGATAGCCAAAAACATTCAGTACTTC	CASSLIEIAKNIQYF
NA	TRBV10-3	TRBJ1-1	NA	13	TGTGCCATCAGTGAGGGAGGGAATCCTGAAGCTTTCTTT	CAISEGGNPEAFF
few	TRBV4-2	TRBJ2-1	NA	18	TGTGCCAGCAGCCAAGATGGAGCGGGTCTGAGCTCCTACAATGAGCAGTTCTTC	CASSQDGAGLSSYNEQFF